Listed below are T cell receptor beta chains from one sample, sequenced in a study of blood T cell repertoires in COVID-19. Produced via immunoSEQ multiplex PCR; TCRdb's table is partial and in-frame only. The sample lists about 87,000 clones; about 71% were seen once. Material: peripheral blood. The origin of the receptors is a woman in her fifties or sixties with acute or convalescent COVID-19. CDR3s include the opening cysteine and the closing phenylalanine or tryptophan. The D gene is left open where the match is weak. A row's size may be missing; if present it is once, few, many or a size class.

d_gene: .
abundance: .
j_gene: TRBJ2-7
v_gene: TRBV3-1/TRBV3-2
CDR3nt: TGTGCCAGCAGCCAAGGGACTTATAGCTCCTACGAGCAGTACTTC
CDR3aa: CASSQGTYSSYEQYF

d_gene: TRBD1
abundance: .
j_gene: TRBJ1-4
v_gene: TRBV19
CDR3nt: TGTGCCAGTAGTATACCAAGGGGGCGCGGTGAAAAACTGTTTTTT
CDR3aa: CASSIPRGRGEKLFF

d_gene: TRBD1
abundance: .
j_gene: TRBJ1-6
v_gene: TRBV3-1/TRBV3-2
CDR3nt: TGTGCCAGCCGAGACAGGGGCGGTTCACCCCTCCACTTT
CDR3aa: CASRDRGGSPLHF

d_gene: TRBD1
abundance: .
j_gene: TRBJ1-6
v_gene: TRBV6-5
CDR3nt: TGTGCCAGCAGTTACGGCCGGACAGGGGGGAATTCACCCCTCCACTTT
CDR3aa: CASSYGRTGGNSPLHF

d_gene: .
abundance: few
j_gene: TRBJ1-2
v_gene: TRBV15
CDR3nt: TGTGCCACCAGCAGAGATGGGCGGGAGGACACCTTC
CDR3aa: CATSRDGREDTF

d_gene: .
abundance: .
j_gene: TRBJ2-5
v_gene: TRBV18
CDR3nt: TGTGCCAGCTCCGAAGGATCCGGGTTCCAGTACTTC
CDR3aa: CASSEGSGFQYF

d_gene: TRBD2
abundance: .
j_gene: TRBJ2-3
v_gene: TRBV4-2
CDR3nt: TGTGCCAGCAGCCCATCAGCGGGGGGGAACACAGATACGCAGTATTTT
CDR3aa: CASSPSAGGNTDTQYF

d_gene: TRBD2
abundance: few
j_gene: TRBJ2-3
v_gene: TRBV9
CDR3nt: TGTGCCAGCAGCGTAGGGACGAGCGGGGGGGGCACAGATACGCAGTATTTT
CDR3aa: CASSVGTSGGGTDTQYF

d_gene: TRBD2
abundance: .
j_gene: TRBJ2-1
v_gene: TRBV4-1
CDR3nt: TGCGCCAGCAGCCAAGCTGCGGGGGGTGGGCAGTTCTTC
CDR3aa: CASSQAAGGGQFF

d_gene: .
abundance: .
j_gene: TRBJ1-2
v_gene: TRBV29-1
CDR3nt: TGCAGCGCCTTATTGGGCAGGGGCGGTGGCTACACCTTC
CDR3aa: CSALLGRGGGYTF

d_gene: .
abundance: .
j_gene: TRBJ2-7
v_gene: TRBV5-6
CDR3nt: TGTGCCAGCAGCTTGGAGGGGTGGAGGGGCGCGGCCGAGCAGTACTTC
CDR3aa: CASSLEGWRGAAEQYF

d_gene: .
abundance: .
j_gene: TRBJ2-3
v_gene: TRBV18
CDR3nt: TGTGCCAGCTCACCGGGTGCGGATGGGACAGATACGCAGTATTTT
CDR3aa: CASSPGADGTDTQYF

d_gene: .
abundance: .
j_gene: TRBJ1-6
v_gene: TRBV5-1
CDR3nt: TGCGCCAGCAGCTTGGGAGCTTACAGCAACAATTCACCCCTCCACTTT
CDR3aa: CASSLGAYSNNSPLHF

d_gene: TRBD2
abundance: .
j_gene: TRBJ2-5
v_gene: TRBV4-2
CDR3nt: TGTGCCAGCAGCCAAGGCCTTGGCGGGGGATTCGAGACCCAGTACTTC
CDR3aa: CASSQGLGGGFETQYF

d_gene: .
abundance: few
j_gene: TRBJ1-2
v_gene: TRBV7-9
CDR3nt: TGTGCCAGCAGCTTCCTGACAGGCCTGAACTATGGCTACACCTTC
CDR3aa: CASSFLTGLNYGYTF

d_gene: TRBD1
abundance: .
j_gene: TRBJ2-7
v_gene: TRBV28
CDR3nt: TGTGCCAGCAGTTTAGCCGGGACAGTCTCCTACGAGCAGTACTTC
CDR3aa: CASSLAGTVSYEQYF

d_gene: .
abundance: .
j_gene: TRBJ1-1
v_gene: TRBV5-5
CDR3nt: TGTGCCAGCAGCCTGGGACATTACAACACTGAAGCTTTCTTT
CDR3aa: CASSLGHYNTEAFF

d_gene: .
abundance: few
j_gene: TRBJ1-1
v_gene: TRBV28
CDR3nt: TGTGCCAGCAGCAGGGTCAACACTGAAGCTTTCTTT
CDR3aa: CASSRVNTEAFF

d_gene: .
abundance: few
j_gene: TRBJ1-1
v_gene: TRBV6-2/TRBV6-3
CDR3nt: TGTGCCAGCAGTTACTCCCCAGGGCTGGGGAACACTGAAGCTTTCTTT
CDR3aa: CASSYSPGLGNTEAFF

d_gene: .
abundance: .
j_gene: TRBJ2-7
v_gene: TRBV7-2
CDR3nt: TGTGCCAGCAGCTCTAAAAGGGGGGGGGCCAGCGAGCAGTACTTC
CDR3aa: CASSSKRGGASEQYF

d_gene: .
abundance: .
j_gene: TRBJ1-1
v_gene: TRBV6-6
CDR3nt: TGTGCCAGCAGACAGGACGGGAACACTGAAGCTTTCTTT
CDR3aa: CASRQDGNTEAFF

d_gene: .
abundance: .
j_gene: TRBJ2-7
v_gene: TRBV5-4
CDR3nt: TGTGCCAGCCGGCAGGGGAGCTCCTACGAGCAGTACTTC
CDR3aa: CASRQGSSYEQYF

d_gene: TRBD1
abundance: .
j_gene: TRBJ2-1
v_gene: TRBV29-1
CDR3nt: TGCAGCTACAACGACCGGGACAGAAATACATTGCTCTTC
CDR3aa: CSYNDRDRNTLLF

d_gene: TRBD1
abundance: .
j_gene: TRBJ2-2
v_gene: TRBV18
CDR3nt: TGTGCCAGCTCACCCGGGACAGACGACACCGGGGAGCTGTTTTTT
CDR3aa: CASSPGTDDTGELFF